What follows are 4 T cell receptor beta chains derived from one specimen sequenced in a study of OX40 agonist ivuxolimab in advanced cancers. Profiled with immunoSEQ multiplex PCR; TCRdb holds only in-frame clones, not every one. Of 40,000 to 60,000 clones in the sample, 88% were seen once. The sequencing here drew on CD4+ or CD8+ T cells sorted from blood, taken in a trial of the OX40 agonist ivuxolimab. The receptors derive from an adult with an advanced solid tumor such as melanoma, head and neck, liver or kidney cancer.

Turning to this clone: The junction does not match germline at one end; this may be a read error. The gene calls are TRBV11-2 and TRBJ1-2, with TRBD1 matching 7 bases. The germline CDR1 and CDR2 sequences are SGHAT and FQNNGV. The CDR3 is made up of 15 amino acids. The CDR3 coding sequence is TGTACCAGCAGTTCGAACCGGGACAGTCTTCATGGCTACACCTTC. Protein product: CTSSSNRDSLHGYTF.

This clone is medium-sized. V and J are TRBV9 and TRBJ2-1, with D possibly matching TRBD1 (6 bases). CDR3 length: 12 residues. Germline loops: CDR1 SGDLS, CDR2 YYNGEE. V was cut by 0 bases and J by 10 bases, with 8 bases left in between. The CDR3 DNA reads TGTGCCAGCAGCGTAGCAGGGGTCGAGCAGTTCTTC. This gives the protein CASSVAGVEQFF.

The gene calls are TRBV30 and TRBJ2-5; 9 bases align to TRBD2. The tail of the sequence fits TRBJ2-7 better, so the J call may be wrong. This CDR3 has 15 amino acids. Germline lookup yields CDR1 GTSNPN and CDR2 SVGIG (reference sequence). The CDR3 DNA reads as TGTGCCTGGACCAAGGGACTAGCTGTCGACTACGAGCAGTACTTC. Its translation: CAWTKGLAVDYEQYF.

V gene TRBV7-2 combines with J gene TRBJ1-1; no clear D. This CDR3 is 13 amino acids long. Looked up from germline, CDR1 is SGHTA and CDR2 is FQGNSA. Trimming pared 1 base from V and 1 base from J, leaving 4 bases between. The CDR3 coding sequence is TGTGCCAGCAGCTTAGGGGAGAACACTGAAGCTTTCTTT. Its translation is CASSLGENTEAFF.